These T cell receptor beta chains were read from a single sample in a study of blood T cell repertoires in COVID-19. Method: immunoSEQ multiplex PCR; TCRdb's copy keeps in-frame clones and lacks some. The sample records 200,000 to 300,000 clones, about 83% being singletons. The sequencing sample was made of peripheral blood. All receptors derive from a man aged 25-40 years who had recovered from COVID-19. Each CDR3 is given with its conserved first and last residue. Each record gives: V gene, D gene, clone size, J gene, CDR3 protein, CDR3 DNA. A D gene is named only where the DNA matches it firmly. The size field is filled for only some rows; it gives once, few, many or a size class.

TRBV27	TRBD1	once	TRBJ1-2	CASGLGQGTGYTF	TGTGCCAGCGGGTTGGGACAGGGGACGGGCTACACCTTC
TRBV5-1	TRBD2	.	TRBJ2-2	CASSLRLQAGGSGELFF	TGCGCCAGCAGCTTAAGGTTACAAGCGGGGGGCTCCGGGGAGCTGTTTTTT
TRBV3-1/TRBV3-2	.	.	TRBJ1-2	CASSQDRIYGYTF	TGTGCCAGCAGCCAAGACAGGATCTATGGCTACACCTTC
TRBV5-1	TRBD1	.	TRBJ1-2	CASTVQGADYGYTF	TGCGCCAGCACCGTACAGGGGGCGGACTATGGCTACACCTTC
TRBV27	.	few	TRBJ2-2	CASSTPGGTGELFF	TGTGCCAGCAGTACCCCAGGTGGGACCGGGGAGCTGTTTTTT
TRBV12-3/TRBV12-4	.	.	TRBJ2-2	CASRPTSSGELFF	TGTGCCAGCAGACCGACTAGTTCCGGGGAGCTGTTTTTT
TRBV4-1	TRBD1	few	TRBJ1-5	CASGDRGRNQPQHF	TGCGCCAGCGGGGACAGGGGGCGGAATCAGCCCCAGCATTTT
TRBV2	TRBD1	.	TRBJ1-1	CANPGTGMNTEAFF	TGTGCCAACCCCGGGACAGGCATGAACACTGAAGCTTTCTTT
TRBV11-3	.	.	TRBJ2-2	CASSLAQTTNTGELFF	TGTGCCAGCAGCTTAGCCCAGACAACGAACACCGGGGAGCTGTTTTTT
TRBV5-1	TRBD2	.	TRBJ2-1	CASRSGGQIYEQFF	TGCGCCAGCAGGAGCGGGGGGCAAATATATGAGCAGTTCTTC
TRBV9	.	.	TRBJ2-5	CASSVDRVGETQYF	TGTGCCAGCAGCGTAGACCGGGTTGGGGAGACCCAGTACTTC
TRBV28	.	.	TRBJ1-2	CASSLSGNGYTF	TGTGCCAGCAGTTTATCAGGGAATGGCTACACCTTC
TRBV5-1	.	.	TRBJ1-1	CASSLGQMNTEAFF	TGCGCCAGCAGCTTAGGACAGATGAACACTGAAGCTTTCTTT
TRBV28	TRBD1	.	TRBJ1-2	CASSLSGTGDAGYTF	TGTGCCAGCAGTTTATCCGGGACAGGGGATGCAGGCTACACCTTC
TRBV28	.	.	TRBJ1-1	CASSLAQPTEAFF	TGTGCCAGCAGTCTAGCCCAGCCCACTGAAGCTTTCTTT
TRBV7-7	.	.	TRBJ1-3	CASSRSGPGANTIYF	TGTGCCAGCAGCCGTTCGGGTCCCGGAGCGAACACCATATATTTT
TRBV2	TRBD1	.	TRBJ2-2	CASRWDRTNTGELFF	TGTGCCAGCAGGTGGGACAGGACCAACACCGGGGAGCTGTTTTTT
TRBV6-1	TRBD2	.	TRBJ2-1	CASSELAGMGNEQFF	TGTGCCAGCAGTGAACTAGCGGGGATGGGTAATGAGCAGTTCTTC
TRBV10-3	TRBD1	once	TRBJ2-2	CAIRETGANTGELFF	TGTGCCATCAGAGAAACAGGGGCGAACACCGGGGAGCTGTTTTTT
TRBV4-1	.	.	TRBJ1-1	CASGPLGLNTEAFF	TGCGCCAGCGGCCCTCTGGGCTTGAACACTGAAGCTTTCTTT
TRBV10-3	TRBD2	.	TRBJ2-2	CATRTSGGGSRELFF	TGTGCCACCCGGACTAGCGGGGGGGGGTCCCGGGAGCTGTTTTTT
TRBV4-1	TRBD2	.	TRBJ2-3	CASSQDPGTSLYF	TGCGCCAGCAGCCAAGACCCCGGGACTAGTTTGTATTTT
TRBV5-1	TRBD1	.	TRBJ1-1	CASSSGQMNTEAFF	TGCGCCAGCAGCTCGGGACAGATGAACACTGAAGCTTTCTTT
TRBV10-3	TRBD2	.	TRBJ2-1	CAISDGQRGGPGEQFF	TGTGCCATCAGTGATGGACAGCGGGGGGGCCCCGGTGAGCAGTTCTTC
TRBV3-1/TRBV3-2	.	.	TRBJ1-2	CASSQYPGSYGYTF	TGTGCCAGCAGCCAATACCCAGGGTCCTATGGCTACACCTTC
TRBV11-2	.	few	TRBJ2-1	CASSLQGGNEQFF	TGTGCCAGCAGCTTACAGGGTGGGAATGAGCAGTTCTTC
TRBV7-9	.	.	TRBJ1-2	CATPPRAGPSGGYTF	TGTGCCACCCCCCCCCGGGCGGGTCCATCTGGTGGCTACACCTTC
TRBV7-2	.	.	TRBJ2-3	CASSQNRENTQYF	TGTGCCAGCAGCCAAAACAGGGAGAATACGCAGTATTTT
TRBV2	.	many	TRBJ1-2	CASRTMGGFYGYTF	TGTGCCAGCAGGACCATGGGAGGATTCTATGGCTACACCTTC
TRBV28	.	.	TRBJ1-6	CASSPGYNSPLHF	TGTGCCAGCAGCCCAGGGTATAATTCACCCCTCCACTTT
TRBV6-5	TRBD1	.	TRBJ1-2	CASSRDRGGYGYTF	TGTGCCAGCAGTCGAGACAGGGGAGGATATGGCTACACCTTC
TRBV12-3/TRBV12-4	.	.	TRBJ1-2	CASSYQGEGGYTF	TGTGCCAGCAGTTATCAGGGTGAAGGAGGCTACACCTTC
TRBV6-4	.	.	TRBJ2-1	CASSDGQGGHNEQFF	TGTGCCAGCAGTGACGGCCAGGGGGGCCACAATGAGCAGTTCTTC
TRBV11-2	.	few	TRBJ1-6	CASSAGQFGDSPLHF	TGTGCCAGCAGCGCAGGACAGTTTGGGGATTCACCCCTCCACTTT
TRBV5-1	.	.	TRBJ1-4	CASSLVRDLGEKLFF	TGCGCCAGCAGCTTAGTCCGGGACTTGGGTGAAAAACTGTTTTTT
TRBV6-2/TRBV6-3	.	.	TRBJ1-4	CASSPADEKLFF	TGTGCCAGCAGTCCCGCAGATGAAAAACTGTTTTTT
TRBV12-5	.	.	TRBJ2-5	CASGLAQETQYF	TGTGCTAGTGGTTTGGCACAAGAGACCCAGTACTTC
TRBV12-3/TRBV12-4	.	.	TRBJ1-2	CASSLPQYGYTF	TGTGCCAGCAGTTTACCGCAGTATGGCTACACCTTC
TRBV11-2	.	.	TRBJ1-3	CASSSRQGGGNTIYF	TGTGCCAGCAGCTCGCGGCAAGGTGGAGGAAACACCATATATTTT
TRBV5-1	.	.	TRBJ2-4	CASSFAPENIQYF	TGCGCCAGCAGCTTCGCCCCAGAAAACATTCAGTACTTC
TRBV6-5	TRBD1	.	TRBJ1-2	CASTLGQGGSGYTF	TGTGCCAGCACCCTGGGACAGGGAGGGTCTGGCTACACCTTC
TRBV27	.	.	TRBJ2-5	CASSPGGQQETQYF	TGTGCCAGCTCCCCTGGTGGCCAGCAAGAGACCCAGTACTTC
TRBV4-2	TRBD2	.	TRBJ2-1	CASSQDHRTSGEQFF	TGTGCCAGCAGCCAAGATCATCGGACTAGCGGGGAGCAGTTCTTC
TRBV7-9	TRBD1	.	TRBJ1-2	CASSPWDRDNYGYTF	TGTGCCAGCAGCCCATGGGACAGGGATAACTATGGCTACACCTTC
TRBV15	TRBD1	.	TRBJ1-3	CATSRERTGSGNTIYF	TGTGCCACCAGCAGAGAACGGACAGGGTCTGGAAACACCATATATTTT
TRBV5-1	.	few	TRBJ1-6	CASSLSYSDSPLHF	TGCGCCAGCAGCTTGAGTTACTCCGATTCACCCCTCCACTTT
TRBV4-1	.	.	TRBJ1-2	CASSQDQLGGYTF	TGCGCCAGCAGCCAAGATCAATTGGGCGGCTACACCTTC
TRBV27	.	.	TRBJ1-2	CASSFGANYGYTF	TGTGCCAGCAGTTTCGGGGCTAACTATGGCTACACCTTC
TRBV28	TRBD2	.	TRBJ2-1	CASSLSAAGGYNEQFF	TGTGCCAGCAGTTTATCGGCAGCGGGGGGCTACAATGAGCAGTTCTTC
TRBV28	TRBD2	.	TRBJ2-6	CASSGGGSGANVLTF	TGTGCCAGCAGTGGCGGGGGGTCTGGGGCCAACGTCCTGACTTTC
TRBV5-1	.	.	TRBJ1-1	CASSREFGSVTEAFF	TGCGCCAGCAGCAGGGAATTTGGGAGCGTCACTGAAGCTTTCTTT
TRBV11-2	.	.	TRBJ1-5	CASSFLNQPQHF	TGTGCCAGCAGCTTTCTCAATCAGCCCCAGCATTTT
TRBV11-2	TRBD2	.	TRBJ2-3	CASSLSRGADTQYF	TGTGCCAGCAGCCTAAGCCGGGGGGCAGATACGCAGTATTTT
TRBV12-3/TRBV12-4	.	.	TRBJ1-1	CASSRTGNTEAFF	TGTGCCAGCAGTCGTACAGGGAACACTGAAGCTTTCTTT
TRBV6-5	.	.	TRBJ1-2	CASNTGWGLYTF	TGTGCCAGCAACACAGGATGGGGACTCTACACCTTC